The sequence of this TCR beta chain was determined in a study of T cell responses to AZD1222 COVID-19 vaccine. In regard to this clone: Its specificity is not known.

The CDR3 extends over 13 amino acids. Trimming left V 2 bases short and J 8 bases short, with 12 bases between. Germline V gene data show CDR1 as MRHNA and CDR2 as SNTAGT. The assay was immunoSEQ multiplex PCR, and TCRdb's table has in-frame clones only and misses some. The sample lists about 100,000 clones; around 90% were seen once. Study-level findings and limits: Samples come after the peak T cell response, not at day 14.

The material sequenced was peripheral blood, taken on day 0 of AZD1222 vaccination. The origin of this receptor is an adult in good health. The chain is built from TRBV6-4 and TRBJ1-2; no firm D call. The CDR3 coding sequence is TGTGCCAGCAGTGACAGCACCCGAGGGGGCTACACCTTC. It encodes CASSDSTRGGYTF.